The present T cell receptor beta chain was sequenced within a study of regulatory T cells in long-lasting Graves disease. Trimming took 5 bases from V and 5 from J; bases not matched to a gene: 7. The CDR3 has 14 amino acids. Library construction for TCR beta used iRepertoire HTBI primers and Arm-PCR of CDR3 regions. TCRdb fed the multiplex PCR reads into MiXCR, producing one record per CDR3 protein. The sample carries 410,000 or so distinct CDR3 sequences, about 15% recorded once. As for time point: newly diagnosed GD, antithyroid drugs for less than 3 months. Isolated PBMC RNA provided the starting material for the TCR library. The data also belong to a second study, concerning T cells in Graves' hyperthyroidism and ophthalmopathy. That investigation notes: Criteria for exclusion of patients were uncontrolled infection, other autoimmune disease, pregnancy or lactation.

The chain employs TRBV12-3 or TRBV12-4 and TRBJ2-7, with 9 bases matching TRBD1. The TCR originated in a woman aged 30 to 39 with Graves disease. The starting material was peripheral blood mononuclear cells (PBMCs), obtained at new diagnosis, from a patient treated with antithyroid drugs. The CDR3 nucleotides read TGTGCCAGCAGTGCCCGGGACAGGGACCACGAGCAGTACTTC. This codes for CASSARDRDHEQYF.